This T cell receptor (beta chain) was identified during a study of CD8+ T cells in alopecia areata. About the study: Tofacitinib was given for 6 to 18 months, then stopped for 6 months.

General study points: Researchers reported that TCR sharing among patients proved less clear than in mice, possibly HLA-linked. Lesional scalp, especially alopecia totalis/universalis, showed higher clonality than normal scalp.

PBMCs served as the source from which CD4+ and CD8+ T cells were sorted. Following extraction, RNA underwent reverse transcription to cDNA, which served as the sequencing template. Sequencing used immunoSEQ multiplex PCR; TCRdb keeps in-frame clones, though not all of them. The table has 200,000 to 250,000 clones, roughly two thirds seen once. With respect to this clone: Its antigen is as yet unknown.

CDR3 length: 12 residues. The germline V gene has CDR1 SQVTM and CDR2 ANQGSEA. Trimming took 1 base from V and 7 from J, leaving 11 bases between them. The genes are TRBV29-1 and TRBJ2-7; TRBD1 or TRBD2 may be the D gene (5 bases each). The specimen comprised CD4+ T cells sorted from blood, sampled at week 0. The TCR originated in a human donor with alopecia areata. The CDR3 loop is CSVEVGPTEQYF. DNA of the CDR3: TGCAGCGTTGAAGTGGGACCTACGGAGCAGTACTTC.